A selection of T cell receptor beta chains follows, all from one sample in a study of blood T cells in healthy people across ages. TCRdb re-called the 5' RACE reads through MiXCR, storing one row per CDR3 protein. The data hold some 1.5 million distinct CDR3 sequences, with 28% observed a single time. Sequencing input: blood. Receptors were obtained from a woman aged 25 to 39 in good health. The CDR3 runs from the conserved cysteine through the conserved F or W. Each record gives: V gene, CDR3 length, clone size, D gene, J gene, CDR3 protein, CDR3 DNA. D genes are given only for firm matches. Clone size appears in some rows only: once, few, many, or a class for an expanded clone.

TRBV12-3/TRBV12-4	18	few	.	TRBJ1-2	CASSLGEVQTASNYGYTF	TGTGCCAGCAGTTTGGGGGAGGTGCAGACAGCGTCCAACTATGGCTACACCTTC
TRBV28	15	.	TRBD1	TRBJ2-3	CASSFGTEDVDTQYF	TGTGCCAGCAGTTTTGGGACAGAAGATGTGGATACGCAGTATTTT
TRBV27	17	few	TRBD2	TRBJ2-1	CASSPHLTSGGVNEQFF	TGTGCCAGCAGCCCCCATCTGACTAGCGGGGGGGTGAATGAGCAGTTCTTC
TRBV7-9	13	few	.	TRBJ2-7	CASSSLGTHEQYF	TGTGCCAGCAGCTCCCTTGGGACCCACGAGCAGTACTTC
TRBV9	13	.	.	TRBJ2-5	CASSFRTAETQYF	TGTGCCAGCAGCTTCAGGACGGCAGAGACCCAGTACTTC
TRBV6-4	13	.	.	TRBJ2-3	CASSDLLTDTQYF	TGTGCCAGCAGCGACCTCTTAACAGATACGCAGTATTTT
TRBV2	14	few	.	TRBJ2-3	CASSRHSGTDTQYF	TGTGCCAGCAGTAGGCATTCTGGGACAGATACGCAGTATTTT
TRBV14	17	.	TRBD2	TRBJ2-3	CASSPRLAGGPIDTQYF	TGTGCCAGCAGCCCGAGACTAGCGGGAGGGCCAATAGATACGCAGTATTTT
TRBV20-1	10	.	.	TRBJ2-5	CSGEKETQYF	TGCAGTGGAGAGAAAGAGACCCAGTACTTC
TRBV28	13	few	.	TRBJ2-7	CASCPPPPYEQYF	TGTGCCAGCTGCCCTCCCCCCCCCTACGAGCAGTACTTC
TRBV12-3/TRBV12-4	16	many	TRBD2	TRBJ2-7	CASSPQRIAGIHEQYF	TGTGCCAGCAGCCCGCAGAGAATAGCGGGAATCCACGAGCAGTACTTC
TRBV5-1	17	few	TRBD1	TRBJ2-5	CASSLEFPGQGSETQYF	TGCGCCAGCAGCTTGGAATTTCCGGGACAGGGTTCGGAGACCCAGTACTTC
TRBV12-3/TRBV12-4	14	many	TRBD2	TRBJ2-7	CASTRTSGPYEQYF	TGTGCCAGCACCCGGACTAGCGGGCCCTACGAGCAGTACTTC
TRBV6-5	15	many	TRBD2	TRBJ2-7	CASSSSGGALYEQYF	TGTGCCAGCAGTTCTAGCGGGGGGGCGCTTTACGAGCAGTACTTC
TRBV20-1	15	.	.	TRBJ2-7	CSARAPWPNSYEQYF	TGCAGTGCTAGGGCTCCGTGGCCCAATAGCTACGAGCAGTACTTC
TRBV10-3	13	.	TRBD1	TRBJ1-1	CAISEFRDSEAFF	TGTGCCATCAGTGAGTTCCGGGACAGTGAAGCTTTCTTT
TRBV28	14	few	.	TRBJ1-2	CASSPGQRVYGYTF	TGTGCCAGCAGCCCCGGACAGAGGGTCTATGGCTACACCTTC
TRBV15	16	many	TRBD1	TRBJ2-4	CATSRAQGIAKNIQYF	TGTGCCACCAGCAGAGCACAGGGGATAGCCAAAAACATTCAGTACTTC
TRBV11-2	15	.	TRBD1	TRBJ2-1	CASSSYRGTMLKQFF	TGTGCCAGCAGCAGCTACAGGGGGACGATGCTAAAGCAGTTCTTC
TRBV7-2	14	many	TRBD1	TRBJ2-7	CASSLITGADEQYF	TGTGCCAGCAGCTTAATTACAGGGGCCGACGAGCAGTACTTC
TRBV11-2	15	few	.	TRBJ2-1	CASSLDPAGYNEQFF	TGTGCCAGCAGCTTAGATCCGGCAGGCTACAATGAGCAGTTCTTC
TRBV20-1	15	.	.	TRBJ2-3	CSAEAGEIDTDTQYF	TGCAGTGCTGAGGCAGGGGAAATCGATACAGATACGCAGTATTTT
TRBV11-1	14	.	.	TRBJ1-1	CASMLLSRDTEAFF	TGTGCCAGCATGCTCCTCTCACGGGACACTGAAGCTTTCTTT
TRBV7-6	14	few	.	TRBJ2-1	CASSSRDGGDEQFF	TGTGCCAGCAGCTCCCGGGACGGTGGGGATGAGCAGTTCTTC
TRBV10-3	16	.	.	TRBJ1-1	CAISPGGGGLNTEAFF	TGTGCCATCAGCCCCGGAGGGGGGGGGCTGAACACTGAAGCTTTCTTT
TRBV7-3	13	few	.	TRBJ2-1	CASSLDPSNEQFF	TGTGCCAGCAGCTTAGACCCTTCTAATGAGCAGTTCTTC
TRBV7-3	12	few	.	TRBJ2-7	CASSLGFGEQYF	TGTGCCAGCAGCTTAGGTTTTGGCGAGCAGTACTTC
TRBV9	14	few	.	TRBJ2-3	CASSVATGRDTQYF	TGTGCCAGCAGCGTAGCTACGGGGCGAGATACGCAGTATTTT
TRBV7-9	13	.	.	TRBJ1-1	CASSPTFGTEAFF	TGTGCCAGCAGCCCTACCTTTGGCACTGAAGCTTTCTTT
TRBV10-3	16	.	TRBD2	TRBJ2-3	CAISHDGTSNTDTQYF	TGTGCCATCAGCCATGACGGGACTAGTAACACAGATACGCAGTATTTT
TRBV6-1	13	.	.	TRBJ2-7	CASSDNSYNEQYF	TGTGCCAGCAGTGATAACTCCTACAATGAGCAGTACTTC
TRBV5-1	15	.	.	TRBJ2-1	CASSFGGGVYNEQFF	TGCGCCAGCAGCTTTGGAGGGGGAGTTTACAATGAGCAGTTCTTC
TRBV29-1	16	many	TRBD2	TRBJ2-1	CSVEAPPGLTYNEQFF	TGCAGCGTTGAAGCCCCGCCGGGACTAACCTACAATGAGCAGTTCTTC
TRBV25-1	15	.	TRBD1	TRBJ1-6	CASTQGASYNSPLHF	TGTGCCAGCACTCAGGGGGCATCCTATAATTCACCCCTCCACTTT
TRBV20-1	13	few	.	TRBJ2-4	CSATRDHPGEQYF	TGCAGTGCGACTCGGGACCACCCAGGGGAGCAGTACTTC
TRBV10-2	16	few	.	TRBJ1-3	CASSLTDSLSGNTIYF	TGCGCCAGCAGTTTGACAGACTCCTTATCTGGAAACACCATATATTTT
TRBV5-5	13	.	.	TRBJ2-7	CASSKDGAYEQYF	TGTGCCAGCAGCAAGGACGGAGCCTACGAGCAGTACTTC
TRBV4-2	17	many	.	TRBJ2-4	CASSQESRGSLGYIQYF	TGTGCCAGCAGCCAAGAAAGCCGGGGATCCCTAGGATACATTCAGTACTTC
TRBV12-3/TRBV12-4	17	.	TRBD2	TRBJ2-5	CASSSGTSGRFGETQYF	TGTGCCAGCAGTTCTGGGACTAGCGGGAGGTTCGGGGAGACCCAGTACTTC
TRBV9	16	.	TRBD2	TRBJ2-1	CASSFELAGGNNEQFF	TGTGCCAGCAGCTTCGAATTAGCGGGAGGGAACAATGAGCAGTTCTTC
TRBV6-5	15	.	TRBD1	TRBJ2-3	CASSVDRVRTDTQYF	TGTGCCAGCAGCGTGGACAGGGTCCGCACAGATACGCAGTATTTT
TRBV7-2	16	few	TRBD1	TRBJ2-7	CASREGGTGVSYEQYF	TGTGCCAGCAGGGAGGGGGGGACAGGGGTCTCCTACGAGCAGTACTTC
TRBV7-9	14	.	.	TRBJ2-1	CASSFSGGHNEQFF	TGTGCCAGCAGCTTTTCCGGGGGACATAATGAGCAGTTCTTC
TRBV10-3	12	many	.	TRBJ2-5	CATGGAKETQYF	TGTGCCACTGGGGGGGCGAAAGAGACCCAGTACTTC
TRBV5-1	15	few	.	TRBJ2-3	CASSGQASGTDTQYF	TGCGCCAGCAGCGGCCAGGCTAGCGGCACAGATACGCAGTATTTT
TRBV29-1	17	.	TRBD1	TRBJ2-3	CSAASVGPGQGTDTQYF	TGCAGCGCAGCTTCGGTTGGACCGGGACAGGGTACAGATACGCAGTATTTT
TRBV7-9	15	few	TRBD1	TRBJ1-5	CASSGTGAKDQPQHF	TGTGCCAGCAGCGGGACAGGGGCCAAGGATCAGCCCCAGCATTTT
TRBV28	17	few	TRBD2	TRBJ2-7	CASSPYNERESHYEQYF	TGTGCCAGCAGCCCCTACAATGAGCGGGAGAGCCACTACGAGCAGTACTTC
TRBV3-1	16	.	.	TRBJ1-4	CASSQRDASTNEKLFF	TGTGCCAGCAGCCAACGGGACGCCTCAACTAATGAAAAACTGTTTTTT
TRBV11-2	21	few	.	TRBJ2-5	CASSLLPLLRHARRLQETQYF	TGTGCCAGCAGCCTCCTCCCCCTCCTGAGGCACGCACGGCGTCTACAAGAGACCCAGTACTTC
TRBV20-1	14	few	.	TRBJ2-1	CSAPHASSSNEQFF	TGCAGTGCCCCGCACGCCAGCTCTTCCAATGAGCAGTTCTTC
TRBV11-2	14	.	.	TRBJ2-5	CASSLGARQETQYF	TGTGCCAGCAGCTTAGGGGCCCGACAAGAGACCCAGTACTTC
TRBV7-2	14	.	.	TRBJ1-4	CASSRTGPNEKPFF	TGTGCCAGCAGCCGTACAGGGCCTAATGAAAAACCGTTTTTT
TRBV5-1	17	few	TRBD2	TRBJ2-1	CASSLTGGLAGGGEQFF	TGCGCCAGCAGCTTGACTGGGGGACTAGCGGGGGGTGGTGAGCAGTTCTTC
TRBV20-1	14	many	TRBD1	TRBJ2-2	CSSTGVTNTGELFF	TGCAGTTCCACAGGGGTCACGAACACCGGGGAGCTGTTTTTT
TRBV7-2	17	.	TRBD1	TRBJ1-2	CASSLDATGEGAYGYTF	TGTGCCAGCAGCTTAGACGCCACAGGGGAGGGAGCCTATGGCTACACCTTC
TRBV12-5	15	few	TRBD2	TRBJ2-5	CASGNPAGPRETQYF	TGTGCTAGTGGTAACCCAGCGGGGCCGAGGGAGACCCAGTACTTC
TRBV20-1	15	.	.	TRBJ1-3	CSAKGGYSSGNTIYF	TGCAGTGCCAAGGGAGGTTACAGCTCTGGAAACACCATATATTTT
TRBV9	14	.	.	TRBJ2-7	CASSGNPGLREQYF	TGTGCCAGCAGCGGGAATCCAGGTCTTCGCGAGCAGTACTTC